These 14 T cell receptor beta chains originate from one sample sequenced in a study of blood T cell repertoires in COVID-19. Clones were sequenced by immunoSEQ multiplex PCR, and TCRdb holds only the in-frame ones, with some missing. The top ten hold roughly 9.6% of the sample, which has fewer than 150,000 clones, about 90% seen once. Material: peripheral blood. The origin of the receptors is a woman of 80 years or more with acute or convalescent COVID-19.

This rearrangement joins TRBV5-5 to TRBJ2-5; TRBD1 agrees at 9 bases. Trimming at V came to 0 bases and at J to 2 bases, leaving 5 bases not matched to a gene. Germline V CDR1 and CDR2: SGHKS, YYEKEE (reference sequence). The CDR3 runs 16 residues. The CDR3 loop is CASSLGTGALQETQYF. In DNA, the CDR3 is TGTGCCAGCAGCTTGGGGACAGGGGCATTGCAAGAGACCCAGTACTTC. The variable domain in full, completed from reference TRBV5-5 and TRBJ2-5, reads DAGVTQSPTHLIKTRGQQVTLRCSPISGHKSVSWYQQVLGQGPQFIFQYYEKEERGRGNFPDRFSARQFPNYSSELNVNALLLGDSALYLCASSLGTGALQETQYFGPGTRLLVL.

The chain couples TRBV18 to TRBJ1-4; D may be TRBD1 (6 bases). This CDR3 region has 15 residues. V lost 3 bases and J 8 bases, leaving 16 bases between the germline ends. Germline CDR1 and CDR2: KGHSH and LQKENI. This CDR3 is CASSPGTGMYEKLFF. In nucleotides, the CDR3 is TGTGCCAGCTCACCGGGAACAGGGATGTACGAAAAACTGTTTTTT. The complete variable domain, with remaining parts taken from reference TRBV18 and TRBJ1-4, reads NAGVMQNPRHLVRRRGQEARLRCSPMKGHSHVYWYRQLPEEGLKFMVYLQKENIIDESGMPKERFSAEFPKEGPSILRIQQVVRGDSAAYFCASSPGTGMYEKLFFGSGTQLSVL.

This clone appeared once. The V and J genes are TRBV6-5 and TRBJ2-5, with D possibly TRBD2 on 6 matching bases. The CDR3 contains 15 residues. The germline gives CDR1 MNHEY, CDR2 SVGAGI. V was shortened by 6 bases and J by 3 bases, with 17 bases between the two germline ends. DNA of the CDR3: TGTGCCAGCAGAAAGTCGGGGGTCAGCAAAGAGACCCAGTACTTC. It codes for CASRKSGVSKETQYF.

The chain links TRBV9 to TRBJ2-1; D is unclear. V shed 0 bases and J shed 0 bases, with 7 bases lying between them. Germline V gene lookup returns CDR1 SGDLS and CDR2 YYNGEE. The CDR3 loop spans 15 amino acids. CDR3 loop: CASSVGSSSYNEQFF. Written as DNA, the CDR3 is TGTGCCAGCAGCGTAGGGTCGAGCTCCTACAATGAGCAGTTCTTC.

The rearrangement uses TRBV5-1 and TRBJ2-3; D ambiguous. Per germline, CDR1 SGHRS and CDR2 YFSETQ. The CDR3 covers 15 residues. Trimming removed 4 bases from V and 1 base from J, with 13 bases in between. CDR3 DNA sequence: TGCGCCAGCAGCACCGGAGACTCGGGCACAGATACGCAGTATTTT. Encoded protein: CASSTGDSGTDTQYF.

The chain carries TRBV2 and TRBJ2-1; tentatively, D is TRBD1 (6 bases). The CDR3 runs 12 residues. The V end was cut by 9 bases, the J end by 7 bases, with 13 bases between. The germline CDR1 and CDR2 sequences are SNHLY and FYNNEI. Here the CDR3 DNA reads TGTGCCAGTAACCGGCAGGGGAATGAGCAGTTCTTC. Residues: CASNRQGNEQFF.

The CDR3 DNA reads as TGTGCCAGCAGATTCCCCGGGGGGAACGAGAATTCACCCCTCCACTTT. Translation gives CASRFPGGNENSPLHF. The chain carries TRBV27 and TRBJ1-6; weak D call: TRBD1 (5 bases). The CDR3 contains 16 residues. The V end was cut by 6 bases, the J end by 7 bases, with 19 bases between. Germline-derived CDR1 and CDR2 are MNHEY and SMNVEV (reference sequence).

This clone was counted a single time. This chain joins TRBV19 and TRBJ1-3; the D gene is possibly TRBD1 (5 bases). Germline V lookup: CDR1 LNHDA, CDR2 SQIVND (reference sequence). With 6 bases removed from V and 0 bases from J, the gap between germline ends came to 18 bases. The CDR3 length is 17 residues. The CDR3 region has the DNA TGTGCCAGTAGCCAAAGCGGGACCTACAGCTCTGGAAACACCATATATTTT. Protein: CASSQSGTYSSGNTIYF.

The chain uses TRBV19 and TRBJ1-1, with 8 bases aligning to TRBD1. Trimming cost V 5 bases and J 5 bases; bases outside gene matches: 7. The CDR3 length is 14 residues. From germline, CDR1 is LNHDA and CDR2 SQIVND (reference sequence). The CDR3, as DNA: TGTGCCAGTAGTGCGGACAGGGCTGGGACTGAAGCTTTCTTT. Its protein is CASSADRAGTEAFF.

This clone turned up a few times. V usage is TRBV18 and J usage is TRBJ2-5; 8 bases are shared with TRBD1. Trimming took 3 bases from V and 5 from J; bases not matched to a gene: 8. CDR3 length: 15 residues. CDR1 is KGHSH and CDR2 is LQKENI in the germline V gene. The CDR3 DNA reads as TGTGCCAGCTCACCGACCGGGACAGGTGTGGAGACCCAGTACTTC. Its protein is CASSPTGTGVETQYF.

The chain recombines TRBV7-2 with TRBJ1-4, with D tentatively TRBD1 (5 bases). The CDR3 is 15 amino acids. Germline V lookup: CDR1 SGHTA, CDR2 FQGNSA. V lost 0 bases to trimming and J lost 8 bases, with 13 bases between them. The CDR3 bases are TGTGCCAGCAGCTTAGCGGGTCAGGGAGGCGAAAAACTGTTTTTT. Protein: CASSLAGQGGEKLFF.

This sequence joins TRBV5-1 and TRBJ1-5; TRBD1 aligns across 8 bases. The CDR3 runs 15 residues. V shed 5 bases and J 6 bases; nucleotides not matched to a gene: 10. Germline CDR1 and CDR2: SGHRS and YFSETQ. CDR3 amino acids: CASSLTTGDGQPQHF. CDR3 sequence (DNA): TGCGCCAGCAGTTTAACGACAGGGGACGGTCAGCCCCAGCATTTT.

Regarding this clone: The junction does not match germline at one end; this may be a read error. The chain joins TRBV7-7 to TRBJ2-3, with TRBD1 matching 7 bases. This CDR3 spans 15 amino acids. From germline, CDR1 is SSHAT and CDR2 FNYEAQ (reference sequence). The chain's CDR3 is CASSPEGAGTDTQYF. The CDR3 nucleotides read TGTGCTAGCAGCCCTGAGGGGGCCGGCACAGATACGCAGTATTTT. The full variable domain, its missing parts supplied by reference TRBV7-7 and TRBJ2-3, is GAGVSQSPRYKVTKRGQDVTLRCDPISSHATLYWYQQALGQGPEFLTYFNYEAQPDKSGLPSDRFSAERPEGSISTLTIQRTEQRDSAMYRCASSPEGAGTDTQYFGPGTRLTVL.

The chain recombines TRBV5-1 with TRBJ1-1; D is ambiguous. There are 15 residues in the CDR3. The germline gives CDR1 SGHRS, CDR2 YFSETQ. V was pared by 3 bases and J by 0 bases, with 12 bases between. In DNA form, the CDR3 reads TGCGCCAGCAGCTACGTTACTGACATGAACACTGAAGCTTTCTTT. It translates to CASSYVTDMNTEAFF.